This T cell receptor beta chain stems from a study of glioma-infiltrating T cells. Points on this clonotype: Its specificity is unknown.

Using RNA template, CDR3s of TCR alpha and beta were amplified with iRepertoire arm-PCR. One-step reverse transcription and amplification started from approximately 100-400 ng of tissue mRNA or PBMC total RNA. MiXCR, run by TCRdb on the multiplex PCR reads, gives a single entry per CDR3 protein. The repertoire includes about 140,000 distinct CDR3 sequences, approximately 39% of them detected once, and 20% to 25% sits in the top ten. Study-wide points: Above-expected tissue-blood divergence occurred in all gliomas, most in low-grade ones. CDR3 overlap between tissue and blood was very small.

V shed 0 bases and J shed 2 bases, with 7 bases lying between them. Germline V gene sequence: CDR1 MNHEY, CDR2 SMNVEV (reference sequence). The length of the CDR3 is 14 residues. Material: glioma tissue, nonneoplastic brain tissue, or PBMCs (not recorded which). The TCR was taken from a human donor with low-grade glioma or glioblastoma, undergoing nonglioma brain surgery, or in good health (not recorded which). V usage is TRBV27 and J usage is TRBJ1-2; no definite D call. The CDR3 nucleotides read TGTGCCAGCAGTTTATCCGCGGGGAACTATGGCTACACCTTC. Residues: CASSLSAGNYGYTF.